The 25 T cell receptor beta chains given below trace back to one sample, sequenced in a study of cytomegalovirus exposure and HLA in healthy donors. The assay was immunoSEQ multiplex PCR, and TCRdb's table has in-frame clones only and misses some. This table has about 330,000 clones, about nine tenths appearing once. The sequenced material came from PBMCs. Source of these receptors: a woman aged 18-29 years in good health and CMV-seronegative.

The chain combines TRBV11-1 with TRBJ1-1; 9 bases agree with TRBD1. Looked up from germline, CDR1 is SGHAT and CDR2 is FQDESV (reference sequence). The CDR3 extends over 15 amino acids. V shed 10 bases, J shed 4 bases, and the junction held 13 bases outside the gene matches. CDR3 protein: CATAITGTGPTEAFF. The CDR3 bases are TGTGCCACCGCGATAACCGGGACAGGGCCCACTGAAGCTTTCTTT. Full variable domain (rest looked up from reference TRBV11-1 and TRBJ1-1): EAEVAQSPRYKITEKSQAVAFWCDPISGHATLYWYRQILGQGPELLVQFQDESVVDDSQLPKDRFSAERLKGVDSTLKIQPAELGDSAMYLCATAITGTGPTEAFFGQGTRLTVV.

This clone was seen just once. The CDR3 reads CASKRTGVGEQFF. Here the CDR3 DNA reads TGTGCCAGCAAACGGACAGGGGTGGGTGAGCAGTTCTTC. The J gene is TRBJ2-1, the V gene TRBV27; TRBD1 matches 9 bases. Germline V gene sequence: CDR1 MNHEY, CDR2 SMNVEV (reference sequence). J was trimmed by 9 bases and V by 7 bases; bases with no gene match: 7. CDR3 length equals 13 residues.

This chain uses TRBV7-2 with TRBJ1-2, with D perhaps TRBD1 (5 bases). Trimming stripped 1 base from V and 4 bases from J, with 13 bases between. The germline gives CDR1 SGHTA, CDR2 FQGNSA. The CDR3 has 15 amino acids. The CDR3 DNA is TGTGCCAGCAGCTTAGTTTCGGGGGACGGCTATGGCTACACCTTC. Translating it yields CASSLVSGDGYGYTF.

The chain couples TRBV6-5 to TRBJ1-1; 10 positions agree with TRBD1. Trimming removed 2 bases from V and 6 bases from J; junction bases left unmatched: 3. The germline gives CDR1 MNHEY, CDR2 SVGAGI. This CDR3 spans 14 amino acids. The CDR3 DNA is TGTGCCAGCAGTTACGGGACAGGGGTCGCTGAAGCTTTCTTT. Translating it yields CASSYGTGVAEAFF.

With respect to this clone: One junction end does not reproduce the germline sequence, and a read error may be involved. The chain uses TRBV7-7 and TRBJ2-1; the match to TRBD2 covers 7 bases. The CDR3 runs 15 residues. CDR1 and CDR2 (germline): SSHAT, FNYEAQ (reference sequence). The CDR3 nucleotides are TGTGCTAGCAGCTTAGGGTCTAGCGGCCGGAATGAGCAGTTCTTC. Amino acids: CASSLGSSGRNEQFF. The variable domain in full, completed from reference TRBV7-7 and TRBJ2-1, reads GAGVSQSPRYKVTKRGQDVTLRCDPISSHATLYWYQQALGQGPEFLTYFNYEAQPDKSGLPSDRFSAERPEGSISTLTIQRTEQRDSAMYRCASSLGSSGRNEQFFGPGTRLTVL.

The gene calls are TRBV10-3 and TRBJ1-2; 8 bases line up with TRBD1. Germline CDR1 is ENHRY and CDR2 is SYGVKD. The length of the CDR3 is 13 residues. V was pared by 3 bases and J by 8 bases, with 5 bases of the junction left unmatched. The CDR3 sequence is CAISEQGGWGYTF. The CDR3 bases are TGTGCCATCAGTGAACAGGGGGGATGGGGCTACACCTTC.

The chain links TRBV13 to TRBJ2-1; D unclear. The CDR3 spans 12 residues. V gave up 4 bases and J gave up 10 bases, with 11 bases separating them. The V gene's germline CDR1 is PRHDT and CDR2 FYEKMQ (reference sequence). The CDR3 DNA follows: TGTGCCAGCAGCTCATCCCCCAGGGAGCAGTTCTTC. It yields the protein CASSSSPREQFF.

This chain joins TRBV5-1 and TRBJ2-7, with 9 nucleotides matching TRBD2. This CDR3 region has 19 residues. J gave up 3 bases and V 4 bases, and 20 bases lay outside the gene matches. CDR1 and CDR2 (germline): SGHRS, YFSETQ. CDR3 amino acids: CASSPEGTGVAGVIYEQYF. CDR3 nucleotides: TGCGCCAGCAGCCCCGAGGGGACGGGCGTAGCGGGGGTTATCTACGAGCAGTACTTC.

The rearrangement joins TRBV11-1 to TRBJ1-1; D perhaps matches TRBD1 (6 bases). CDR1 and CDR2 from the germline V gene are SGHAT and FQDESV (reference sequence). The CDR3 sequence is 13 residues long. V lost 4 bases and J lost 1, with 7 bases in between. The CDR3 DNA reads TGTGCCAGCAGCTCGGACAGGAACACTGAAGCTTTCTTT. This sequence encodes CASSSDRNTEAFF.

V and J are TRBV18 and TRBJ1-5; maybe TRBD1 (6 bases). V lost 6 bases and J 6 bases, leaving 12 bases between the germline ends. Germline V gives CDR1 KGHSH, CDR2 LQKENI. This CDR3 is 13 amino acids long. CDR3 loop: CASSSQGSQPQHF. CDR3 DNA: TGTGCCAGCTCCTCTCAGGGGAGTCAGCCCCAGCATTTT.

V and J are TRBV4-2 and TRBJ2-1; D remains unclear. V lost 0 bases, J lost 10 bases, and 10 bases lay in between. The CDR3 runs 13 residues. Per the germline V gene, CDR1 is LGHNA and CDR2 is YNFKEQ. In DNA form, the CDR3 reads TGTGCCAGCAGCCAAGATATCCCCGGGGAGCAGTTCTTC. Protein: CASSQDIPGEQFF.

A few counts support this clone. V usage is TRBV7-3 and J usage is TRBJ1-2; maybe TRBD1 (6 bases). The ends were cut back, 7 bases at V and 3 bases at J, with 15 bases in the middle. This CDR3 has 14 amino acids. CDR1 SGHTA and CDR2 FQGTGA come from the germline V gene. CDR3 residues: CASTLRGRDYGYTF. The DNA of the CDR3 is TGTGCCAGCACCCTCAGGGGTAGGGACTATGGCTACACCTTC.

The gene calls are TRBV7-9 and TRBJ2-7; the match to TRBD1 covers 11 bases. V gave up 6 bases and J gave up 5 bases; unmatched junction bases: 6. CDR1 SEHNR and CDR2 FQNEAQ come from the germline V gene (reference sequence). The CDR3 extends over 14 amino acids. The CDR3 coding sequence is TGTGCCAGCAGTTTCGGACAGGGGGCAAACGAGCAGTACTTC. Translation: CASSFGQGANEQYF.

This rearrangement joins TRBV6-1 to TRBJ2-7, with TRBD2 matching over 12 bases. With V trimmed by 6 bases and J by 4 bases, 4 bases remained unmatched. Germline lookup yields CDR1 MNHNS and CDR2 SASEGT. This CDR3 has 14 residues. The CDR3 here is CASRGLAGDYEQYF. As DNA, the CDR3 is TGTGCCAGCAGGGGACTAGCGGGCGATTACGAGCAGTACTTC.

The chain recombines TRBV4-2 with TRBJ1-1; 8 positions match TRBD1. The CDR3 sequence is 15 residues long. The germline V gene has CDR1 LGHNA and CDR2 YNFKEQ. After removal of 3 bases from V and 6 bases from J, the junction contained 9 bases not matched to a gene. The CDR3 loop reads CASSQDGQGPPEAFF. CDR3 nucleotides: TGTGCCAGCAGCCAGGATGGACAGGGCCCCCCTGAAGCTTTCTTT.

The chain employs TRBV11-2 and TRBJ1-1; D gene uncertain. The V end was cut by 4 bases, the J end by 0 bases, with 9 bases between. Per the germline V gene, CDR1 is SGHAT and CDR2 is FQNNGV. This CDR3 comprises 14 residues. The CDR3 loop reads CASSSQAMNTEAFF. The CDR3 DNA follows: TGTGCCAGCAGCTCGCAGGCGATGAACACTGAAGCTTTCTTT.

DNA for the CDR3: TGTGCCAGCAGTACCGGACTAGCTTCTAGCACAGATACGCAGTATTTT. Its translation is CASSTGLASSTDTQYF. The chain combines TRBV6-6 with TRBJ2-3; 8 positions agree with TRBD2. The trim removed 5 bases at V and 0 bases at J, leaving 7 bases unmatched. CDR3 length: 16 amino acids. CDR1 is MNHNY, CDR2 SVGAGI, per germline (reference sequence).

The chain couples TRBV5-1 to TRBJ2-5, with 10 bases matching TRBD1. The CDR3 loop spans 15 amino acids. V was pared by 4 bases and J by 5 bases, with 8 bases of the junction left unmatched. Germline CDR1 is SGHRS and CDR2 is YFSETQ. Written as DNA, the CDR3 is TGCGCCAGCAGCCGGGACAGGGGCGCGGGGGAGACCCAGTACTTC. Residues: CASSRDRGAGETQYF.

V is TRBV13 and J is TRBJ2-7, with D maybe TRBD2 (7 bases). V lost 5 bases and J lost 2, with 19 bases in between. Germline assignment: CDR1 PRHDT and CDR2 FYEKMQ (reference sequence). This CDR3 region has 16 residues. The CDR3 region is CASSRAGGGATYEQYF. CDR3 DNA: TGTGCCAGCAGCCGGGCCGGAGGGGGGGCCACCTACGAGCAGTACTTC.

This chain links TRBV7-2 with TRBJ2-3; a weak D match, TRBD1 (6 bases). Germline loops: CDR1 SGHTA, CDR2 FQGNSA. V was shortened by 3 bases and J by 2 bases, with 9 bases between the two germline ends. The CDR3 contains 14 residues. Here the CDR3 reads CASSFDRTTDTQYF. CDR3 sequence (DNA): TGTGCCAGCAGCTTCGACAGGACCACAGATACGCAGTATTTT.

The chain combines TRBV27 with TRBJ2-1; 12 positions agree with TRBD2. CDR3 length equals 17 residues. The V gene end was trimmed by 4 bases and the J gene end by 1 base; junction bases not matched to a gene: 5. Germline CDR1 and CDR2: MNHEY and SMNVEV (reference sequence). The CDR3 region has the DNA TGTGCCAGCAGTTCTCCGACTAGCGGGAGTTCCTACAATGAGCAGTTCTTC. It encodes CASSSPTSGSSYNEQFF.

CDR3 bases: TGCAGCGTTGAAGCCCGTAGTGCGGCTGGGTCCTACAATGAGCAGTTCTTC. Its protein is CSVEARSAAGSYNEQFF. V gene TRBV29-1 combines with J gene TRBJ2-1; no firm D call. Germline V lookup: CDR1 SQVTM, CDR2 ANQGSEA. The CDR3 length is 17 residues. V dropped 1 base and J dropped 1 base, with 17 bases sitting between them.

The rearrangement joins TRBV10-3 to TRBJ2-7, with D perhaps matching TRBD2 (6 bases). CDR1 is ENHRY, CDR2 SYGVKD, per germline. This CDR3 is built from 15 residues. Trimming removed 7 bases from V and 4 bases from J, with 20 bases in between. CDR3 protein: CAITGGDSGLYEQYF. The CDR3, as DNA: TGTGCCATCACTGGGGGTGATAGCGGCTTATACGAGCAGTACTTC.

V is TRBV29-1 and J is TRBJ2-7; D possibly corresponds to TRBD1 (5 bases). Germline CDR1 SQVTM, CDR2 ANQGSEA. The length of the CDR3 is 14 residues. V was shortened by 7 bases and J by 5 bases, with 21 bases between the two germline ends. As DNA, the CDR3 is TGCAGCGCCACGGGCAGGGTAGAACTGAACGAGCAGTACTTC. Residues: CSATGRVELNEQYF.

This clone is a singleton in its sample. The chain recombines TRBV5-4 with TRBJ2-7; D is perhaps TRBD2 (5 bases). The V gene lost 1 base and the J gene lost 3 bases, with 11 bases spanning the gap. CDR1 is SGHNT, CDR2 YYREEE, per germline (reference sequence). The CDR3 is 14 residues long. CDR3 sequence reads: CASSLRGLIYEQYF. The CDR3 nucleotides are TGTGCCAGCAGCTTGAGAGGGCTTATCTACGAGCAGTACTTC.